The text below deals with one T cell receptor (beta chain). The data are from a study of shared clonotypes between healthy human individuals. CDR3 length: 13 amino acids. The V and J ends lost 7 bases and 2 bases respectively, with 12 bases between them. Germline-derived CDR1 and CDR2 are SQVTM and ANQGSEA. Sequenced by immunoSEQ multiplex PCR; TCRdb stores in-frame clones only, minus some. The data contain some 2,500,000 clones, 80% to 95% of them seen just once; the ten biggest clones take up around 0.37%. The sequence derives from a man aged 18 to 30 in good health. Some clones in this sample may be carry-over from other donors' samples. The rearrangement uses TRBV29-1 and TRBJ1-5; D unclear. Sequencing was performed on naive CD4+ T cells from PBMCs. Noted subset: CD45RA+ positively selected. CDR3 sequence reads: CSATDGGNQPQHF. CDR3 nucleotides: TGCAGCGCAACCGACGGAGGCAATCAGCCCCAGCATTTT.